Listed below are T cell receptor beta chains from one sample, sequenced in a study of T cells in Graves' hyperthyroidism and ophthalmopathy. Each CDR3 protein gets one entry after TCRdb re-called the multiplex PCR reads with MiXCR. The sample includes about 500,000 distinct CDR3 sequences, roughly 14% of them seen just once. The specimen was blood. These receptor sequences come from a woman between 18 and 29 years old with Graves' hyperthyroidism. CDR3s include the opening cysteine and the closing phenylalanine or tryptophan. Each record gives: clone size, V gene, J gene, D gene, CDR3 protein, CDR3 DNA. A D gene is named only where the DNA matches it firmly. Expanded clones are given a class, and other clones once, few, many or no size at all.

size: .
V: TRBV5-1
J: TRBJ1-4
D: .
CDR3: CASSLDIRDEKLFF
DNA: TGCGCCAGCAGCTTGGATATTAGGGATGAAAAACTGTTTTTT

size: many
V: TRBV29-1
J: TRBJ1-1
D: .
CDR3: CSVQPGRKNTEAFF
DNA: TGCAGCGTTCAACCGGGACGGAAGAACACTGAAGCTTTCTTT

size: many
V: TRBV6-2/TRBV6-3
J: TRBJ2-2
D: .
CDR3: CASSYEVGELFF
DNA: TGTGCCAGCAGTTATGAAGTCGGGGAGCTGTTTTTT

size: .
V: TRBV9
J: TRBJ2-2
D: .
CDR3: CASSVAEGPGTGELFF
DNA: TGTGCCAGCAGCGTAGCTGAAGGGCCGGGCACCGGGGAGCTGTTTTTT

size: .
V: TRBV5-1
J: TRBJ2-6
D: .
CDR3: CASSLEGGRANVLTF
DNA: TGCGCCAGCAGCTTGGAGGGCGGGCGGGCCAACGTCCTGACTTTC

size: .
V: TRBV30
J: TRBJ2-1
D: TRBD2
CDR3: CAWSAPTIAGDSEQFF
DNA: TGTGCCTGGAGCGCCCCAACTATAGCGGGAGACAGTGAGCAGTTCTTC

size: many
V: TRBV11-2
J: TRBJ2-1
D: TRBD2
CDR3: CASSHSGITYNEQFF
DNA: TGTGCCAGCAGCCATAGCGGGATCACCTACAATGAGCAGTTCTTC

size: many
V: TRBV14
J: TRBJ2-1
D: TRBD2
CDR3: CASSQGSGRLYNEQFF
DNA: TGTGCCAGCAGCCAAGGTAGCGGGAGATTGTACAATGAGCAGTTCTTC

size: few
V: TRBV7-9
J: TRBJ2-1
D: TRBD2
CDR3: CASGRSSGPNERFF
DNA: TGTGCCAGCGGCCGCTCTAGCGGCCCTAATGAGCGGTTCTTC

size: .
V: TRBV14
J: TRBJ1-1
D: .
CDR3: CASSQRDLGNTEAFF
DNA: TGTGCCAGCAGCCAGCGGGATTTGGGGAACACTGAAGCTTTCTTT

size: many
V: TRBV7-3
J: TRBJ2-2
D: TRBD2
CDR3: CASSPTPGLANTGELFF
DNA: TGTGCCAGCAGCCCGACGCCTGGACTAGCAAACACCGGGGAGCTGTTTTTT

size: .
V: TRBV27
J: TRBJ1-6
D: .
CDR3: CASSLTNNSPLHF
DNA: TGTGCCAGCAGTTTGACAAACAATTCACCCCTCCACTTT

size: .
V: TRBV27
J: TRBJ2-7
D: .
CDR3: CASGEGAYEQYF
DNA: TGTGCCAGCGGTGAGGGGGCCTACGAGCAGTACTTC

size: many
V: TRBV7-9
J: TRBJ1-5
D: .
CDR3: CASSDTGYGQPQHF
DNA: TGTGCCAGCAGCGATACAGGGTATGGTCAGCCCCAGCATTTT

size: few
V: TRBV6-5
J: TRBJ1-5
D: .
CDR3: CASSYVGNSNQPQHF
DNA: TGTGCCAGCAGTTACGTTGGGAATAGCAATCAGCCCCAGCATTTT

size: many
V: TRBV3-1
J: TRBJ1-2
D: .
CDR3: CASSQRAGRINYGYTF
DNA: TGTGCCAGCAGCCAAAGGGCCGGGAGGATAAACTATGGCTACACCTTC

size: .
V: TRBV28
J: TRBJ2-3
D: TRBD2
CDR3: CASTRTGRTSGRTDTQYF
DNA: TGTGCCAGCACCCGAACGGGCAGGACTAGCGGGAGGACGGATACGCAGTATTTT

size: many
V: TRBV18
J: TRBJ2-7
D: TRBD2
CDR3: CASSPAGLADYEQYF
DNA: TGTGCCAGCTCACCGGCTGGGCTAGCGGACTACGAGCAGTACTTC

size: .
V: TRBV4-1
J: TRBJ2-7
D: .
CDR3: CASSHLLGKKSEQYF
DNA: TGCGCCAGCAGCCACCTCCTAGGGAAAAAGAGCGAGCAGTACTTC

size: .
V: TRBV11-2
J: TRBJ2-5
D: .
CDR3: CASRRSGIVRETQYF
DNA: TGTGCCAGCAGAAGATCAGGGATTGTCAGGGAGACCCAGTACTTC

size: many
V: TRBV9
J: TRBJ2-1
D: .
CDR3: CASSVTGTLSYNEQFF
DNA: TGTGCCAGCAGCGTTACCGGGACTCTCTCCTACAATGAGCAGTTCTTC

size: few
V: TRBV7-9
J: TRBJ1-4
D: .
CDR3: CASSFLSSSEKLFF
DNA: TGTGCCAGCAGCTTTCTATCATCGAGTGAAAAACTGTTTTTT

size: .
V: TRBV11-3
J: TRBJ1-4
D: .
CDR3: CASSLGVGSNEKLFF
DNA: TGTGCCAGCAGCTTGGGTGTGGGCAGCAACGAAAAACTGTTTTTT

size: .
V: TRBV7-9
J: TRBJ2-1
D: .
CDR3: CASSPRGGKAYNEQFF
DNA: TGTGCCAGCAGCCCAAGGGGCGGGAAGGCGTACAATGAGCAGTTCTTC

size: .
V: TRBV6-2/TRBV6-3
J: TRBJ2-1
D: .
CDR3: CASSQGAGQFF
DNA: TGTGCCAGCAGCCAAGGGGCAGGGCAGTTCTTC

size: .
V: TRBV30
J: TRBJ1-2
D: .
CDR3: CASRRTPGGYGYTF
DNA: TGTGCCTCTAGACGGACGCCTGGGGGGTATGGCTACACCTTC

size: many
V: TRBV11-1
J: TRBJ1-1
D: .
CDR3: CASSLPFAALNTEAFF
DNA: TGTGCCAGCAGCTTGCCCTTCGCCGCTTTGAACACTGAAGCTTTCTTT

size: .
V: TRBV24-1
J: TRBJ2-2
D: TRBD1
CDR3: CATSDPDRDTGELFF
DNA: TGTGCCACCAGTGACCCGGACAGGGACACCGGGGAGCTGTTTTTT

size: .
V: TRBV5-1
J: TRBJ1-1
D: TRBD1
CDR3: CTSSLFPDRVRAEAFF
DNA: TGCACCAGCAGCTTGTTCCCGGACAGGGTAAGAGCTGAAGCTTTCTTT

size: many
V: TRBV6-5
J: TRBJ2-6
D: .
CDR3: CASSSRAGTGANVLTF
DNA: TGTGCCAGCAGTTCTCGGGCAGGGACTGGGGCCAACGTCCTGACTTTC

size: many
V: TRBV27
J: TRBJ2-1
D: TRBD2
CDR3: CADKGGRAYEQFF
DNA: TGTGCCGATAAGGGCGGGAGGGCCTATGAGCAGTTCTTC

size: few
V: TRBV7-9
J: TRBJ2-7
D: .
CDR3: CASSLLGLLTVEQYF
DNA: TGTGCCAGCAGCTTACTGGGTCTGCTAACAGTCGAGCAGTACTTC

size: many
V: TRBV19
J: TRBJ2-2
D: .
CDR3: CASMALRDTNTGELFF
DNA: TGTGCCAGCATGGCCCTTAGGGATACGAACACCGGGGAGCTGTTTTTT

size: .
V: TRBV4-1
J: TRBJ2-3
D: .
CDR3: CASSQRPEDTQYF
DNA: TGCGCCAGCAGCCAAAGGCCCGAGGATACGCAGTATTTT

size: many
V: TRBV12-3/TRBV12-4
J: TRBJ1-5
D: TRBD1
CDR3: CASGTGHQPQHF
DNA: TGTGCCAGCGGGACAGGGCATCAGCCCCAGCATTTT

size: few
V: TRBV5-8
J: TRBJ1-2
D: .
CDR3: CASGFGSGYTF
DNA: TGTGCCAGCGGGTTCGGCTCTGGCTACACCTTC

size: many
V: TRBV6-1
J: TRBJ1-1
D: .
CDR3: CASSDPSLYAEAFF
DNA: TGTGCCAGCAGCGACCCATCACTTTACGCTGAAGCTTTCTTT

size: .
V: TRBV7-3
J: TRBJ2-5
D: .
CDR3: CASSPYDRLGETQYF
DNA: TGTGCCAGCAGCCCGTACGACAGGCTGGGAGAGACCCAGTACTTC

size: many
V: TRBV7-3
J: TRBJ1-3
D: .
CDR3: CASSLGGPGNTIYF
DNA: TGTGCCAGCAGCTTAGGAGGTCCTGGAAACACCATATATTTT

size: .
V: TRBV19
J: TRBJ2-3
D: .
CDR3: CASSIDRGSTDTQYF
DNA: TGTGCCAGTAGTATAGACAGGGGATCCACAGATACGCAGTATTTT

size: .
V: TRBV25-1
J: TRBJ2-5
D: .
CDR3: CASSPLTSRETQYF
DNA: TGTGCCAGCAGCCCCTTAACTAGTAGGGAGACCCAGTACTTC

size: many
V: TRBV11-2
J: TRBJ1-2
D: TRBD1
CDR3: CATAPGQGMTNYGYTF
DNA: TGTGCCACAGCTCCGGGACAGGGGATGACCAACTATGGCTACACCTTC

size: many
V: TRBV20-1
J: TRBJ2-7
D: TRBD2
CDR3: CSAKGGLATHEQYF
DNA: TGCAGTGCTAAAGGCGGACTAGCGACCCACGAGCAGTACTTC

size: .
V: TRBV15
J: TRBJ2-1
D: .
CDR3: CATSPEQYNEQFF
DNA: TGTGCCACCAGTCCCGAGCAGTACAATGAGCAGTTCTTC

size: many
V: TRBV19
J: TRBJ2-1
D: .
CDR3: CASSIGSGVDEQFF
DNA: TGTGCCAGTAGTATAGGGTCAGGGGTCGATGAGCAGTTCTTC

size: few
V: TRBV7-9
J: TRBJ1-1
D: .
CDR3: CASSLGTTVNTEAFF
DNA: TGTGCCAGCAGCTTAGGGACAACAGTGAACACTGAAGCTTTCTTT

size: .
V: TRBV29-1
J: TRBJ1-5
D: .
CDR3: CSVGWQLNQPQHF
DNA: TGCAGCGTTGGTTGGCAGCTGAATCAGCCCCAGCATTTT

size: .
V: TRBV3-1
J: TRBJ2-1
D: .
CDR3: CASSQDLTDNNEQFF
DNA: TGTGCCAGCAGCCAAGATCTGACAGATAACAATGAGCAGTTCTTC